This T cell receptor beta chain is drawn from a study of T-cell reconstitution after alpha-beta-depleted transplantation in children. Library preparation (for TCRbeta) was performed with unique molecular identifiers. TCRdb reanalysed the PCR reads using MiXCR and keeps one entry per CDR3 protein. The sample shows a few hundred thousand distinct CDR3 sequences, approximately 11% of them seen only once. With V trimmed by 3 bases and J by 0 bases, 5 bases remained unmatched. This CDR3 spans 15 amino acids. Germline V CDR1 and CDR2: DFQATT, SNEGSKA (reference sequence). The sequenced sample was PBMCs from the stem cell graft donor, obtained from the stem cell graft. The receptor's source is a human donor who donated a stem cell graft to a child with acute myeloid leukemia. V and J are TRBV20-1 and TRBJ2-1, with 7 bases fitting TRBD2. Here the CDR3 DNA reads TGCAGTGCTAGGCCTAGCGGACGCTCCTACAATGAGCAGTTCTTC. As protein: CSARPSGRSYNEQFF.